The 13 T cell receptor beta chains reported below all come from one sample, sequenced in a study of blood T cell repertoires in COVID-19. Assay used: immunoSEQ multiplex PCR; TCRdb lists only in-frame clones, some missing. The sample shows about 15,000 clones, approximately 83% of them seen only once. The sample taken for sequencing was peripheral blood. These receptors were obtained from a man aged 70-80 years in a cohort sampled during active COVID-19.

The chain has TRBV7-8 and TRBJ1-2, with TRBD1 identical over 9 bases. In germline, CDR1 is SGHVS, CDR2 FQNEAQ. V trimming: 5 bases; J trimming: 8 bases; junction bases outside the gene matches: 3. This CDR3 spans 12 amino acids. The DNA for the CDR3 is TGTGCCAGCAGCCCACAGGGGGCGGGCTACACCTTC. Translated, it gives CASSPQGAGYTF.

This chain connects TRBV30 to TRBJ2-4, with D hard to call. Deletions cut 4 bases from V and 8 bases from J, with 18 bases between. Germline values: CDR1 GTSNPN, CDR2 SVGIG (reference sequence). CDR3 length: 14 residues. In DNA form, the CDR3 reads TGTGCCTGGACCCCCGGCCCCCGGGTGGACATTCAGTACTTC. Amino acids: CAWTPGPRVDIQYF.

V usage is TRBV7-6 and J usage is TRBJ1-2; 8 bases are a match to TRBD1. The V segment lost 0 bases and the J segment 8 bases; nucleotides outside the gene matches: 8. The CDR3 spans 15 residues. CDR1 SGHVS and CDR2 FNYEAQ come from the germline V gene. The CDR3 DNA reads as TGTGCCAGCAGCTTAGCGGGCAGGGGGCGTCAGGGCTACACCTTC. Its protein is CASSLAGRGRQGYTF.

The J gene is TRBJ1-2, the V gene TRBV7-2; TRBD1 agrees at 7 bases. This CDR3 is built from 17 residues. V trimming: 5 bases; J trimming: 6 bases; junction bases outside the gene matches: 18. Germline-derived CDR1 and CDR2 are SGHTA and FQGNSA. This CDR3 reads CASSQRPGSGGLDGYTF. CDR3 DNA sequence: TGTGCCAGCAGCCAACGACCGGGGTCAGGGGGGTTGGATGGCTACACCTTC.

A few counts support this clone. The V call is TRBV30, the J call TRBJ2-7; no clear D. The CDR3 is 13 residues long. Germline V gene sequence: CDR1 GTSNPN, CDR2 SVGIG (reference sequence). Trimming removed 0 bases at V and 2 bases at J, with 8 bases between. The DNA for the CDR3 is TGTGCCTGGAGTGTGTACAGTGCCTACGAGCAGTACTTC. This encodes CAWSVYSAYEQYF.

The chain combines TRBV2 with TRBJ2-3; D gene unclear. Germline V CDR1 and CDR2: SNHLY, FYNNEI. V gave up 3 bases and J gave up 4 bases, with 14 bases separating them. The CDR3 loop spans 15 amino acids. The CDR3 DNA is TGTGCCAGCAGTGACTGGAATAGCCGCGCAGATACGCAGTATTTT. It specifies CASSDWNSRADTQYF.

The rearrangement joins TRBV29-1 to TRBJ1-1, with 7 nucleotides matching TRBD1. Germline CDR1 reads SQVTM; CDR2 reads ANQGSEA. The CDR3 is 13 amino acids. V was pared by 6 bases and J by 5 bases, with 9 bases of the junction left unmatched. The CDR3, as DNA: TGCAGCGTAATCATAGACAGGGAGACTGAAGCTTTCTTT. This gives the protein CSVIIDRETEAFF. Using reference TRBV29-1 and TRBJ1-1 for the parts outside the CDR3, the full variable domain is SAVISQKPSRDICQRGTSLTIQCQVDSQVTMMFWYRQQPGQSLTLIATANQGSEATYESGFVIDKFPISRPNLTFSTLTVSNMSPEDSSIYLCSVIIDRETEAFFGQGTRLTVV.

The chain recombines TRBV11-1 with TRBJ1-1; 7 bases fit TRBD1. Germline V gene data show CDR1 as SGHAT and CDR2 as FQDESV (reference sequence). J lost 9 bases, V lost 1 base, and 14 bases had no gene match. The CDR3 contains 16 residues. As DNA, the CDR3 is TGTGCCAGCAGCTTAGTAGCGACAGGGACCGAACTGAAAGCTTTCTTT. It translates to CASSLVATGTELKAFF. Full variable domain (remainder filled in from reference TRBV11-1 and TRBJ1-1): EAEVAQSPRYKITEKSQAVAFWCDPISGHATLYWYRQILGQGPELLVQFQDESVVDDSQLPKDRFSAERLKGVDSTLKIQPAELGDSAMYLCASSLVATGTELKAFFGQGTRLTVV.

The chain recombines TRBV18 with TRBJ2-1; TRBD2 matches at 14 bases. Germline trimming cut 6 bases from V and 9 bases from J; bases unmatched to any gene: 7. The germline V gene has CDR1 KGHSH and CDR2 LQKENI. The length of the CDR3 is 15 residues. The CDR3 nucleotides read TGTGCCAGCTCCCCCTTGACTAGCGGGGGGGGTGAGCAGTTCTTC. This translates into CASSPLTSGGGEQFF.

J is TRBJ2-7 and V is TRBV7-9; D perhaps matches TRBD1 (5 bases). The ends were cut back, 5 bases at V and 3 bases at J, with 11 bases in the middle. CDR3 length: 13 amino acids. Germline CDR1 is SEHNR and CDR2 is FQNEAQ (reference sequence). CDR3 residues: CASSQQGFYEQYF. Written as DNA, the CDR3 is TGTGCCAGCAGCCAGCAGGGTTTCTACGAGCAGTACTTC.

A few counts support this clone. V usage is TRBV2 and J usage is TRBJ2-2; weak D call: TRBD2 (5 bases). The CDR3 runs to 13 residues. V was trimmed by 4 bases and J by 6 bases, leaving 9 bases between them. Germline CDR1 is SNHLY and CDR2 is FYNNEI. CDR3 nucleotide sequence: TGTGCCAGCAGTGGAGGGTTATCCGGGGAGCTGTTTTTT. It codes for CASSGGLSGELFF.

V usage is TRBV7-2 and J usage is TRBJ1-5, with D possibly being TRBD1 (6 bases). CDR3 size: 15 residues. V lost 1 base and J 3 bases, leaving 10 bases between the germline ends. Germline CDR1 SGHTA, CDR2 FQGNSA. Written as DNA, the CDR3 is TGTGCCAGCAGCTTAGAAGGGACAACCAATCAGCCCCAGCATTTT. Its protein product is CASSLEGTTNQPQHF.

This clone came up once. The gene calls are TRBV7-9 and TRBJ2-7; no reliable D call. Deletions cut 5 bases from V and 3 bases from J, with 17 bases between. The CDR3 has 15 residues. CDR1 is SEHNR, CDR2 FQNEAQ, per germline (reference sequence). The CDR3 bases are TGTGCCAGCAGCCACACCAAGAGGAATATCTACGAGCAGTACTTC. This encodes CASSHTKRNIYEQYF. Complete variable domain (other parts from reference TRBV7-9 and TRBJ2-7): DTGVSQNPRHKITKRGQNVTFRCDPISEHNRLYWYRQTLGQGPEFLTYFQNEAQLEKSRLLSDRFSAERPKGSFSTLEIQRTEQGDSAMYLCASSHTKRNIYEQYFGPGTRLTVT.